The T cell receptor beta chain described here comes from a study of T cell repertoires in cytomegalovirus infection. Background on the study: CMV epitopes, recently identified HLA-C-restricted and well-studied HLA-B-restricted, were used.

TCRdb recomputed calls from the reads with MiXCR, one row per CDR3 protein. The repertoire has 450,000 to 650,000 distinct CDR3 sequences, just under 40% of them found once; the top ten carry 48%. The CDR3 is 14 amino acids. Germline assignment: CDR1 MNHEY and CDR2 SVGEGT. Trimming cost V 8 bases and J 6 bases; bases outside gene matches: 9. As concerns this clonotype: The antigen remains unidentified.

Sample: cultured PBMCs, taken from culture after CMV antigen stimulation. The clonotype originates from a human donor in good health (CMV status not recorded). Some clones in this sample may be carry-over from other donors' samples. The chain links TRBV6-2 or TRBV6-3 to TRBJ2-1, with TRBD1 matching over 8 bases. The CDR3: CASPPGGSGNEQFF. For the CDR3, the DNA is TGTGCCAGCCCCCCAGGGGGCAGTGGCAATGAGCAGTTCTTC.